The 2 T cell receptor beta chains reported below all come from one sample, sequenced in a study of cytomegalovirus exposure and HLA in healthy donors listed by TCRdb under 2017. Library generation was performed with the immunoSEQ multiplex PCR assay. The multiplex PCR relied on a mix of 60 forward primers for TCR Vbeta segments and 13 reverse primers for TCR Jbeta segments. In TCRdb, the immuneACCESS table is reduced to in-frame sequences with V and J assigned. These tables do not hold every clone; where another copy was compared, an unresolved V gene accounts for under half, and the others remain unexplained. Counted in this sample were 100,000 to 150,000 clones; about two thirds of them appeared once. Approximately 3.8% of the sample rests with the top ten. The sequenced material came from PBMCs. These receptors were taken from a man younger than 40 in good health and CMV-seronegative.

J is TRBJ2-7 and V is TRBV27; the match to TRBD2 covers 11 bases. There are 16 residues in the CDR3. V shed 3 bases and J 5 bases; nucleotides not matched to a gene: 9. Germline V lookup: CDR1 MNHEY, CDR2 SMNVEV (reference sequence). CDR3 residues: CASSLLAGGPYDEQYF. Written as DNA, the CDR3 is TGTGCCAGCAGTTTGTTAGCGGGGGGGCCGTATGACGAGCAGTACTTC.

The V and J genes are TRBV11-3 and TRBJ2-2; 10 bases fit TRBD1. CDR3 length: 15 amino acids. Germline CDR1 reads SGHNT; CDR2 reads YENEEA. Trimming removed 3 bases from V and 4 bases from J; junction bases left unmatched: 2. In nucleotides, the CDR3 is TGTGCCAGCAGCTTGTGGACAGGGGGCACCGGGGAGCTGTTTTTT. The encoded protein is CASSLWTGGTGELFF.